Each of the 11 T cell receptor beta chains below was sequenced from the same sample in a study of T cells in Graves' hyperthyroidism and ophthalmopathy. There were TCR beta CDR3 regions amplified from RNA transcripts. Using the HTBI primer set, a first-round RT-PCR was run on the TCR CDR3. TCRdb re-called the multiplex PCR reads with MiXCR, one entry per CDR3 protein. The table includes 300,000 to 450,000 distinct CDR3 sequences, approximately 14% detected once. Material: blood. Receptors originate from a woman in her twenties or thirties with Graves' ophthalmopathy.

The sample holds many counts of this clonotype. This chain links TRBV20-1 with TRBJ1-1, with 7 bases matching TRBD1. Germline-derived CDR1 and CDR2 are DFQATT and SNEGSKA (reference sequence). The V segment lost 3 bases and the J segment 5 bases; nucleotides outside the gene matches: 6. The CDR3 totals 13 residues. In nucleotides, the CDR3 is TGCAGTGCTAGGAGACAGGGACGGACTGAAGCTTTCTTT. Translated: CSARRQGRTEAFF.

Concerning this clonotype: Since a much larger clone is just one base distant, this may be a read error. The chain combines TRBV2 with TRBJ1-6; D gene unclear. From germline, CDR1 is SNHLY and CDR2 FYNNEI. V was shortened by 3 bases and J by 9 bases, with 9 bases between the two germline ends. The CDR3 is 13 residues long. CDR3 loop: CASSDGQPSPLHF. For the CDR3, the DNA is TGTGCCAGCAGTGACGGGCAACCTTCACCCCTCCACTTT.

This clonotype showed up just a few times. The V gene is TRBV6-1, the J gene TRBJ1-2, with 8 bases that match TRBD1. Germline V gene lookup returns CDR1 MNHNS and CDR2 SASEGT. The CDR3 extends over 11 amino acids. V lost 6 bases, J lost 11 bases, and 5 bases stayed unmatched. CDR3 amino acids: CASSEDRVYTF. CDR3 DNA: TGTGCCAGCAGCGAGGACAGGGTTTACACCTTC.

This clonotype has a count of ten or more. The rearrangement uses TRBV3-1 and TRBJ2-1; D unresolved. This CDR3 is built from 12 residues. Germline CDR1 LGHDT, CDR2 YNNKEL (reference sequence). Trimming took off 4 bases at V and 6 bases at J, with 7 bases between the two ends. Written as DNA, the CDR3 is TGTGCCAGCAGCCTAACGCTCAATGAGCAGTTCTTC. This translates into CASSLTLNEQFF.

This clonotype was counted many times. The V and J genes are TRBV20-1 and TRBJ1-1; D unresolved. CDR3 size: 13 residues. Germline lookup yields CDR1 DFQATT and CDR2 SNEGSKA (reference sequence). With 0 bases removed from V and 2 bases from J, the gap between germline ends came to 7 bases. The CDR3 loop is CSARDQLNTEAFF. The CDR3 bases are TGCAGTGCTAGAGATCAGTTAAACACTGAAGCTTTCTTT.

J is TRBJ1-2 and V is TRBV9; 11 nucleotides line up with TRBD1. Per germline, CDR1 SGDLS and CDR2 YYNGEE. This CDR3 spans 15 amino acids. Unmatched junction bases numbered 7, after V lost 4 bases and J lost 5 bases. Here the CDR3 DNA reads TGTGCCAGCAGCCTGGGGACAGGGGGTGGGTATGGCTACACCTTC. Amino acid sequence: CASSLGTGGGYGYTF.

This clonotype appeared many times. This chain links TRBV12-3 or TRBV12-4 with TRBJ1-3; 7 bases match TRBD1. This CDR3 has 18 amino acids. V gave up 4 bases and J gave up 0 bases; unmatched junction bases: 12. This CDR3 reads CASSSLTGATGSGNTIYF. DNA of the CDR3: TGTGCCAGCAGTTCACTCACAGGGGCCACAGGCTCTGGAAACACCATATATTTT.

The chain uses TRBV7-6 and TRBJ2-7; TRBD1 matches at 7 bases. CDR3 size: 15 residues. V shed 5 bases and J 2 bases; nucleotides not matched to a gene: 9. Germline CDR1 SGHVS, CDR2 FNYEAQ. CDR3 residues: CASSQLQGLTYEQYF. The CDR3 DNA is TGTGCCAGCAGCCAATTACAGGGGTTAACCTACGAGCAGTACTTC.

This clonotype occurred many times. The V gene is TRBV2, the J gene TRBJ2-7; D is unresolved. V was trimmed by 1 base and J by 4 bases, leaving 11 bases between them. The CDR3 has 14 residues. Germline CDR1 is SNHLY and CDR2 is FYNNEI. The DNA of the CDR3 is TGTGCCAGCAGTGAAGGATTCTCTCCTTACGAGCAGTACTTC. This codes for CASSEGFSPYEQYF.

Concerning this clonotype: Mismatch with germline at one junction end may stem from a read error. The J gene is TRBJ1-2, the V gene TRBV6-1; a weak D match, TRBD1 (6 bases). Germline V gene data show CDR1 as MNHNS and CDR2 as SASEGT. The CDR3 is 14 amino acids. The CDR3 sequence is CASREDRHNYGYTF. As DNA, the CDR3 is TGTGCCAGCAGAGAAGACAGGCATAACTATGGCTACACCTTC.

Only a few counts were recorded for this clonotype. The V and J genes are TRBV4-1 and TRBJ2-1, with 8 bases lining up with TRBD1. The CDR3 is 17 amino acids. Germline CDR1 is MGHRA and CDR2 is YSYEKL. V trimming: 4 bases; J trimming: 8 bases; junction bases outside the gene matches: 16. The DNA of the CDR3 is TGCGCCAGCAGCCCACCTCCCCGGACAGGGAGGTACGATGAGCAGTTCTTC. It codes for CASSPPPRTGRYDEQFF.